Below, 11 T cell receptor beta chains from the same sample are listed, as sequenced in a study of T cells expressing NK-cell markers. TCRdb processed the 5' RACE reads again and assigns one entry to each CDR3 protein, with no DNA. This listing includes under 500,000 distinct CDR3 sequences. Sequencing was performed on blood T cells: a sorted CD56 or NKG2C T cell subset, CD4+ or CD8+ T cells, or bulk PBMC T cells (not recorded which). Receptors were obtained from a woman between 18 and 70 years old in good health.

The chain recombines TRBV18 with TRBJ2-4; TCRdb designates TRBD2, a call that cannot be tested without DNA. This CDR3 has 15 amino acids. CDR1 is KGHSH, CDR2 LQKENI, per germline. The CDR3 loop reads CASSPGLGLANIQYF.

V is TRBV30 and J is TRBJ1-2; TCRdb outputs TRBD1, but without DNA this stays unchecked. Germline V CDR1 and CDR2: GTSNPN, SVGIG (reference sequence). The CDR3 has 12 residues. This chain's CDR3 is CAHLGVNYGYTF. Drawing the rest from reference TRBV30 and TRBJ1-2, the complete variable domain is SQTIHQWPATLVQPVGSPLSLECTVEGTSNPNLYWYRQAAGRGLQLLFYSVGIGQISSEVPQNLSASRPQDRQFILSSKKLLLSDSGFYLCAHLGVNYGYTFGSGTRLTVV.

The genes are TRBV29-1 and TRBJ2-7; TCRdb proposes TRBD1, but this gene call is untestable without DNA. Germline V gene data show CDR1 as SQVTM and CDR2 as ANQGSEA. The CDR3 length is 18 residues. This CDR3 is CSVGAARDRGLQTYEQYF.

The rearrangement uses TRBV27 and TRBJ1-6. Germline V gives CDR1 MNHEY, CDR2 SMNVEV (reference sequence). The CDR3 totals 16 residues. The CDR3 sequence: CASRVKESSYNSPLHF.

The V call is TRBV21-1, the J call TRBJ2-1; TCRdb's D gene call, TRBD1, goes unchecked for lack of DNA. TRBV21-1 is noted as a pseudogene. CDR3 length: 15 residues. The CDR3 spells CASSRRPRPYNEQFF.

The chain carries TRBV25-1 and TRBJ2-5; TCRdb outputs TRBD1, but without DNA this stays unchecked. The CDR3 length is 17 residues. Per the germline V gene, CDR1 is MGHDK and CDR2 is SYGVNS. Here the CDR3 reads CASSAISGQGVRETQYF.

This chain connects TRBV7-2 to TRBJ2-1; as DNA is missing, the TRBD2 call by TCRdb cannot be tested. The germline V gene has CDR1 SGHTA and CDR2 FQGNSA. The CDR3 totals 14 residues. CDR3 residues: CASSPLAGVNEQFF.

The rearrangement joins TRBV21-1 to TRBJ1-1. TRBV21-1 is a recognized pseudogene. The CDR3 is 18 amino acids. The CDR3 loop is CASSRKRGRVGTNTEAFF.

The chain combines TRBV7-2 with TRBJ2-1; TCRdb gives TRBD2 as the D gene, but with no DNA this cannot be confirmed. In germline, CDR1 is SGHTA, CDR2 FQGNSA. CDR3 length: 13 residues. The CDR3 reads CASSLVEGYEQFF.

The chain links TRBV20-1 to TRBJ1-5; TCRdb's D gene call, TRBD1, goes unchecked for lack of DNA. Germline V CDR1 and CDR2: DFQATT, SNEGSKA (reference sequence). This CDR3 has 13 amino acids. CDR3 protein: CSASWGINQPQHF.

V gene TRBV20-1 combines with J gene TRBJ2-7; TCRdb's assignment of TRBD1 cannot be checked, as there is no DNA. Germline assignment: CDR1 DFQATT and CDR2 SNEGSKA (reference sequence). The CDR3 loop spans 16 amino acids. CDR3: CSARATGARGFYEQYF.